Listed here are 20 T cell receptor beta chains from one sample, sequenced in a study of blood T cells in healthy people across ages. A second PCR of about 6 to 12 cycles used a sample-barcoded 5' primer and a J-beta primer mix. TCRdb redid the calling of the 5' RACE reads with MiXCR, one entry per CDR3 protein. This sample has over 950,000 distinct CDR3 sequences, with more than 30% found just once. The specimen was blood. These receptors originate from a man younger than 35 in good health.

The rearrangement links TRBV3-1 to TRBJ2-3; D is perhaps TRBD2 (6 bases). The CDR3 contains 14 residues. Trimming took 2 bases from V and 8 from J, leaving 14 bases between them. Germline CDR1 and CDR2: LGHDT and YNNKEL (reference sequence). DNA of the CDR3: TGTGCCAGCAGCCAAATGGACCAGGGAGGTACGCAGTATTTT. Its translation is CASSQMDQGGTQYF.

V gene TRBV20-1 combines with J gene TRBJ1-5; 7 bases align to TRBD1. CDR1 is DFQATT, CDR2 SNEGSKA, per germline (reference sequence). This CDR3 comprises 19 residues. Trimming removed 0 bases from V and 1 base from J; junction bases left unmatched: 15. The CDR3 reads CSARDPRQGGLGSNQPQHF. In DNA form, the CDR3 reads TGCAGTGCTAGAGATCCCCGACAGGGCGGGCTTGGGAGCAATCAGCCCCAGCATTTT.

The chain is built from TRBV5-1 and TRBJ2-3; 7 nucleotides match TRBD2. The CDR3 has 14 amino acids. Looked up from germline, CDR1 is SGHRS and CDR2 is YFSETQ. V gave up 0 bases and J gave up 6 bases; unmatched junction bases: 4. The CDR3 loop is CASSLGLAYDTQYF. CDR3 nucleotide sequence: TGCGCCAGCAGCTTGGGACTAGCTTACGATACGCAGTATTTT.

V is TRBV27 and J is TRBJ1-6, with 8 nucleotides matching TRBD1. Germline CDR1 MNHEY, CDR2 SMNVEV (reference sequence). V shed 2 bases and J 7 bases; nucleotides not matched to a gene: 13. The CDR3 extends over 18 amino acids. CDR3 residues: CASSLRPPYGTGNSPLHF. CDR3 nucleotides: TGTGCCAGCAGTTTACGCCCTCCCTACGGGACAGGAAATTCACCCCTCCACTTT.

This chain links TRBV20-1 with TRBJ1-5; TRBD1 might be the D (5 bases). The CDR3 totals 14 residues. V was trimmed by 1 base and J by 7 bases, leaving 14 bases between them. CDR1 DFQATT and CDR2 SNEGSKA come from the germline V gene (reference sequence). The CDR3 sequence: CSARGLGVGQPQHF. CDR3 DNA sequence: TGCAGTGCTAGAGGATTAGGGGTAGGACAGCCCCAGCATTTT.

This clonotype has only a few counts. The V and J genes are TRBV7-9 and TRBJ2-1; TRBD1 aligns across 11 bases. The CDR3 is 17 amino acids. The ends lost 4 bases at V and 6 bases at J; junction bases unmatched: 11. Per the germline V gene, CDR1 is SEHNR and CDR2 is FQNEAQ (reference sequence). The DNA of the CDR3 is TGTGCCAGCAGCTCACTATGGACAGGGGGCTCAGTCAATGAGCAGTTCTTC. Amino acids: CASSSLWTGGSVNEQFF.

There are many counts of this clonotype. The chain carries TRBV5-1 and TRBJ2-1, with D tentatively TRBD2 (5 bases). CDR3 size: 14 residues. Germline V lookup: CDR1 SGHRS, CDR2 YFSETQ. Trimming shortened V by 6 bases and J by 6 bases, and 16 bases separated the two germline ends. CDR3 in DNA: TGCGCCAGCATAATCCTTCCGGGGAGCAATGAGCAGTTCTTC. The encoded protein is CASIILPGSNEQFF.

The gene calls are TRBV18 and TRBJ1-1; 7 bases are shared with TRBD1. CDR1 and CDR2 from the germline V gene are KGHSH and LQKENI. J gave up 3 bases and V 5 bases, and 6 bases lay outside the gene matches. The length of the CDR3 is 14 residues. DNA for the CDR3: TGTGCCAGCTCAAATACAGGGGCCGACACTGAAGCTTTCTTT. This encodes CASSNTGADTEAFF.

This clonotype was seen only a few times. The chain couples TRBV13 to TRBJ1-2, with no clear D. V was trimmed by 5 bases and J by 4 bases, leaving 17 bases between them. Germline CDR1 reads PRHDT; CDR2 reads FYEKMQ (reference sequence). The CDR3 loop spans 15 amino acids. This CDR3 is CASSPLNKAAYGYTF. CDR3 nucleotide sequence: TGTGCCAGCAGCCCTCTGAACAAGGCCGCCTATGGCTACACCTTC. Drawing the rest from reference TRBV13 and TRBJ1-2, the complete variable domain is AAGVIQSPRHLIKEKRETATLKCYPIPRHDTVYWYQQGPGQDPQFLISFYEKMQSDKGSIPDRFSAQQFSDYHSELNMSSLELGDSALYFCASSPLNKAAYGYTFGSGTRLTVV.

J is TRBJ1-1 and V is TRBV12-5; the D is unclear. Looked up from germline, CDR1 is LGHNT and CDR2 is FRNRAP. V was shortened by 5 bases and J by 0 bases, with 10 bases between the two germline ends. CDR3 length equals 14 residues. The CDR3 DNA sequence: TGTGCTAGTGGTGTCGGGGATATGAACACTGAAGCTTTCTTT. It translates to CASGVGDMNTEAFF.

The chain recombines TRBV7-2 with TRBJ1-2; 10 bases align to TRBD1. Unmatched junction bases numbered 9, after V lost 2 bases and J lost 6 bases. The CDR3 contains 16 residues. CDR1 and CDR2 from the germline V gene are SGHTA and FQGNSA. The DNA for the CDR3 is TGTGCCAGCAGCTTAAAGGATCAGGGGACAGGGGATGGCTACACCTTC. Residues: CASSLKDQGTGDGYTF.

This chain joins TRBV6-5 and TRBJ2-3; perhaps D is TRBD1 or TRBD2 (5 bases each). The V end lost 8 bases, the J end lost 0 bases, and 18 bases lay between the germline ends. This CDR3 is built from 16 residues. Germline V gene data show CDR1 as MNHEY and CDR2 as SVGAGI. The CDR3 loop reads CASRLEFGGSTDTQYF. The CDR3 bases are TGTGCCAGCCGTTTAGAATTTGGGGGAAGCACAGATACGCAGTATTTT.

The J gene is TRBJ1-3, the V gene TRBV4-3; D is undetermined. Trimming took off 1 base at V and 2 bases at J, with 15 bases between the two ends. Germline CDR1 and CDR2: LGHNA and YSLEER. CDR3 length: 17 amino acids. CDR3 nucleotides: TGCGCCAGCAGCCAAGCCCTTTACAGTGCCCCTGGAAACACCATATATTTT. It codes for CASSQALYSAPGNTIYF.

The chain employs TRBV20-1 and TRBJ1-5; D remains unclear. CDR3 length equals 14 residues. With 6 bases removed from V and 3 bases from J, the gap between germline ends came to 15 bases. Germline-derived CDR1 and CDR2 are DFQATT and SNEGSKA (reference sequence). This CDR3 reads CSAASGPLNQPQHF. The DNA for the CDR3 is TGCAGTGCGGCCTCAGGACCCCTCAATCAGCCCCAGCATTTT.

The chain links TRBV5-1 to TRBJ2-1; D not resolved. Deletions cut 4 bases from V and 13 bases from J, with 18 bases between. The CDR3 sequence is 13 residues long. Germline-derived CDR1 and CDR2 are SGHRS and YFSETQ. DNA for the CDR3: TGCGCCAGCAGCCAAGGTCCTGAAGAGACCCAGTTCTTC. Protein product: CASSQGPEETQFF. Combining the CDR3 with reference TRBV5-1 and TRBJ2-1 gives the whole variable domain KAGVTQTPRYLIKTRGQQVTLSCSPISGHRSVSWYQQTPGQGLQFLFEYFSETQRNKGNFPGRFSGRQFSNSRSEMNVSTLELGDSALYLCASSQGPEETQFFGPGTRLTVL.

V and J are TRBV20-1 and TRBJ2-1; 9 nucleotides align to TRBD2. The closer fit of TRBJ2-7 to the DNA end suggests the J call may be wrong. The CDR3 runs to 18 residues. Per the germline V gene, CDR1 is DFQATT and CDR2 is SNEGSKA (reference sequence). CDR3 sequence (DNA): TGCAGTGCTAGAGCCTTCGCGAGCGGGGGGACCTCCTACAATGAGCAGTACTTC. Protein sequence: CSARAFASGGTSYNEQYF.

This clonotype was found a few times. This chain links TRBV21-1 with TRBJ2-5; no check of the table's D call, TRBD1, against the DNA was made. TRBV21-1 is designated a pseudogene. There are 23 residues in the CDR3. The CDR3 reads CASSKPIPILDRGRPNGQETQYF. Here the CDR3 DNA reads TGTGCCAGCAGCAAACCCATCCCAATCCTGGACAGGGGCCGCCCAAATGGGCAAGAGACCCAGTACTTC.

This clonotype has a handful of counts. The rearrangement uses TRBV7-2 and TRBJ2-5; TRBD1 matches 7 bases. Germline CDR1 SGHTA, CDR2 FQGNSA. The V gene end was trimmed by 6 bases and the J gene end by 3 bases; junction bases not matched to a gene: 10. This CDR3 region has 15 residues. CDR3 loop: CASRWTGRTEETQYF. Written as DNA, the CDR3 is TGTGCCAGCAGATGGACAGGCCGAACCGAAGAGACCCAGTACTTC.

The chain uses TRBV6-5 and TRBJ2-3; D possibly matches TRBD1 or TRBD2 (5 bases each). The V and J ends lost 5 bases and 6 bases respectively, with 21 bases between them. This CDR3 comprises 16 residues. The germline CDR1 and CDR2 sequences are MNHEY and SVGAGI. The CDR3: CASSKNPGTVPDTQYF. The CDR3 DNA sequence: TGTGCCAGCAGTAAGAACCCCGGGACCGTCCCCGATACGCAGTATTTT.

The V and J genes are TRBV20-1 and TRBJ2-3; TRBD2 aligns across 9 bases. J lost 4 bases, V lost 0 bases, and 5 bases had no gene match. Germline CDR1 DFQATT, CDR2 SNEGSKA (reference sequence). This CDR3 has 15 residues. This CDR3 reads CSARDGAGGPDTQYF. The DNA of the CDR3 is TGCAGTGCTAGAGACGGGGCGGGGGGGCCAGATACGCAGTATTTT.